The text below deals with one TCR beta chain. As yet, its antigen is unknown. Mismatch with germline at one junction end may stem from a read error. This same CDR3 is encoded by further DNA sequences in the sample. Assay: immunoSEQ multiplex PCR; the TCRdb copy retains only in-frame clones and omits some. The data show under 35,000 clones, around 70% seen once. The data were taken from a study of radiotherapy plus CTLA-4 blockade in lung cancer. Whole-study results and caveats: An expansion of tumor-derived TCR clones occurred in blood after radiotherapy plus ipilimumab. Interferon-beta and early blood T cell clone dynamics reportedly predicted response best.

CDR1 is SEHNR, CDR2 FQNEAQ, per germline (reference sequence). The CDR3 runs 15 residues. The gene calls are TRBV7-9 and TRBJ1-6, with 7 bases fitting TRBD1. This material consisted of peripheral blood, taken from a patient treated with radiotherapy plus ipilimumab. This sequence was found in a human donor with non-small cell lung cancer whose response to radiotherapy plus ipilimumab could not be evaluated. In DNA, the CDR3 is TGTGCCAGCAGCTTAGACAGGGGACGGAATTCCCCCCTCCACTTT. It is translated as CASSLDRGRNSPLHF.